This T cell receptor beta chain was recorded in a study of low-dose radiotherapy and immunotherapy resistance in tumors. This clonotype showed up many times. Germline CDR1 and CDR2: SGHRS and YFSETQ. Trimming shortened V by 0 bases and J by 0 bases, and 10 bases separated the two germline ends. CDR3 length: 15 residues. cDNA synthesis used a TRAV/TRBV-specific primer set for both chains. TCR amplification used 15 to 20 PCR cycles, a constant-region primer and a V-primer adapter. TCRdb fed the reads into MiXCR, producing one record per CDR3 protein. Counted here are around 100,000 distinct CDR3 sequences, 20% to 25% occurring once; the ten biggest clones make up over 4%. Time point reported: after trial treatment. Documented treatment: LDRT plus nivolumab, ipilimumab, low-dose cyclophosphamide and aspirin (RACIN trial).

The sequenced sample was PBMCs, obtained after low-dose radiotherapy plus immunotherapy. This sequence joins TRBV5-1 and TRBJ2-7, with a weak D call TRBD2 (6 bases). The TCR originated in a male donor with prostate cancer. The chain's CDR3 is CASSLVGGTSYEQYF. The CDR3 nucleotides are TGCGCCAGCAGCTTGGTTGGGGGGACCTCCTACGAGCAGTACTTC. The whole variable domain, remainder taken from reference TRBV5-1 and TRBJ2-7, is KAGVTQTPRYLIKTRGQQVTLSCSPISGHRSVSWYQQTPGQGLQFLFEYFSETQRNKGNFPGRFSGRQFSNSRSEMNVSTLELGDSALYLCASSLVGGTSYEQYFGPGTRLTVT.